This TCR beta chain is from a study of cytotoxic CD8 clonotypes in ibrutinib-treated CLL. Background on the study: Investigators reported some 24 partial and 2 complete responses; after median roughly 70 months, around 15 patients remained remitted and approximately twelve progressed. The study recorded mean values of almost 260,000 productive templates and approximately 94,000 productive rearrangements per sample.

Trimming took 6 bases from V and 11 from J; bases not matched to a gene: 18. In germline, CDR1 is SQVTM, CDR2 ANQGSEA. The CDR3 runs 14 residues. This clone was detected once. Its cognate antigen is unknown. Study-level findings and limits: With treatment, public clonotypes, which were uncommon, either contracted or remained stable. Circulating CD8+ T-cell counts were tracked by baseline clonality, which exceeded that of age-matched healthy donors.

Measured with immunoSEQ multiplex PCR; TCRdb has only the in-frame clones, and not every one. The table shows fewer than 400,000 clones, with over 60% occurring only once. The specimen was PBMCs, collected after 36 months of ibrutinib treatment. The chain has TRBV29-1 and TRBJ2-7, with 8 bases identical to TRBD1. This TCR was sampled from a human donor with chronic lymphocytic leukemia. The CDR3 coding sequence is TGCAGCGTCGGACTCAGGGGGCGCGGTCCAGAGGAGTACTTC. Translated: CSVGLRGRGPEEYF.